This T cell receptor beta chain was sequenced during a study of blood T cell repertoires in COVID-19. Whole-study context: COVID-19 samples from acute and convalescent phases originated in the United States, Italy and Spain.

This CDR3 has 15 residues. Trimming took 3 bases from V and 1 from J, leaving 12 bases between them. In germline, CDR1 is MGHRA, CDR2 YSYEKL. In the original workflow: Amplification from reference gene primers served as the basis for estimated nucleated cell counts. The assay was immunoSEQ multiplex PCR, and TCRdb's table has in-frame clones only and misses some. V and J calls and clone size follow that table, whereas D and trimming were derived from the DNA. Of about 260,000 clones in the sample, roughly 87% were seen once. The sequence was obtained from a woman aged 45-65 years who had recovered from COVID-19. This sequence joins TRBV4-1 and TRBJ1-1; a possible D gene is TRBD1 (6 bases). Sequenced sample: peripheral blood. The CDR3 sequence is CASSHPSGQNTEAFF. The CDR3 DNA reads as TGCGCCAGCAGCCATCCTTCGGGACAGAACACTGAAGCTTTCTTT.